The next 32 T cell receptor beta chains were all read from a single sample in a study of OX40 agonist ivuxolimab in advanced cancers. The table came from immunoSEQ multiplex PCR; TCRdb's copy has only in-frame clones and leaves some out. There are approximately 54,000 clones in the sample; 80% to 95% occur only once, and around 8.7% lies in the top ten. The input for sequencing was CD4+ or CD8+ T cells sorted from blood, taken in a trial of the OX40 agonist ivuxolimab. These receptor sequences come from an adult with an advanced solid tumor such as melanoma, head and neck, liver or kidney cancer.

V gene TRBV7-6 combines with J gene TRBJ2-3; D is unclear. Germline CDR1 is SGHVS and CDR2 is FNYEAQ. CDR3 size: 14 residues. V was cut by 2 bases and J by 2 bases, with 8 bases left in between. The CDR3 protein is CASSLTGSTDTQYF. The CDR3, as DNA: TGTGCCAGCAGCTTAACGGGCTCCACAGATACGCAGTATTTT.

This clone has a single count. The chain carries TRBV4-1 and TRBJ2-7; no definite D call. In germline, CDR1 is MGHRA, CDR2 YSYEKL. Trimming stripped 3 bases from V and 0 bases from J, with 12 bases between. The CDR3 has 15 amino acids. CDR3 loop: CASSHQASSSYEQYF. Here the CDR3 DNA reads TGCGCCAGCAGCCATCAGGCATCGAGCTCCTACGAGCAGTACTTC.

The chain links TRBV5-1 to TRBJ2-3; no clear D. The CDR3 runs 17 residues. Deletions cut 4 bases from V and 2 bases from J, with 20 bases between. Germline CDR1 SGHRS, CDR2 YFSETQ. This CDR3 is CASSPRPIGDLTDTQYF. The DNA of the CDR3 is TGCGCCAGCAGCCCTCGTCCCATTGGGGATCTCACAGATACGCAGTATTTT.

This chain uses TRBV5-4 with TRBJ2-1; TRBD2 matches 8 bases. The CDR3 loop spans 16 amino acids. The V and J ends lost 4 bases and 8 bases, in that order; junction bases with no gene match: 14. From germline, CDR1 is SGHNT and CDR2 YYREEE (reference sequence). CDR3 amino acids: CASSQNGLAIGDEQFF. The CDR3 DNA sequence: TGTGCCAGCAGCCAAAATGGACTAGCTATTGGAGATGAGCAGTTCTTC.

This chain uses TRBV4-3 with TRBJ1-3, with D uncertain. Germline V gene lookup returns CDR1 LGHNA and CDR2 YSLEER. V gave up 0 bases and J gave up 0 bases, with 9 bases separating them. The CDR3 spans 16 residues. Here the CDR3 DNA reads TGCGCCAGCAGCCAAGATCCGACGGACTCTGGAAACACCATATATTTT. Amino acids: CASSQDPTDSGNTIYF.

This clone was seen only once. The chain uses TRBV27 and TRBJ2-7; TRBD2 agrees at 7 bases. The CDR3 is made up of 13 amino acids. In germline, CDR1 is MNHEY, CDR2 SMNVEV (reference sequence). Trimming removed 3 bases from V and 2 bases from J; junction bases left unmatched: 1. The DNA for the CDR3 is TGTGCCAGCAGTTTGGGAGGGCCCTACGAGCAGTACTTC. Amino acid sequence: CASSLGGPYEQYF.

CDR3 in DNA: TGTGCCAGCAGTTTATTCTACAGGAGCTCTGGAAACACCATATATTTT. It yields the protein CASSLFYRSSGNTIYF. The genes are TRBV28 and TRBJ1-3; weak D call: TRBD1 (5 bases). Germline V gene sequence: CDR1 MDHEN, CDR2 SYDVKM. CDR3 size: 16 residues. Trimming took off 1 base at V and 0 bases at J, with 10 bases between the two ends.

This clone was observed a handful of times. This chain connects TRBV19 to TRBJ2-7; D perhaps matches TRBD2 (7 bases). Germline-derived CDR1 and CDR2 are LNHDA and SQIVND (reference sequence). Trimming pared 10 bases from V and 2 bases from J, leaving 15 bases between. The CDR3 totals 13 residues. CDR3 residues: CATGAGATYEQYF. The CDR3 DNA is TGTGCCACGGGGGCGGGAGCTACCTACGAGCAGTACTTC.

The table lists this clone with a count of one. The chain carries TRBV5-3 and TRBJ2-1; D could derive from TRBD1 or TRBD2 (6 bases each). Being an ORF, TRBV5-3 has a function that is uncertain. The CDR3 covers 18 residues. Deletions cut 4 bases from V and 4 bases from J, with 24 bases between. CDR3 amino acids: CARSPKTRGMGAYNEQFF. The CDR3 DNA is TGTGCCAGAAGCCCTAAAACACGCGGGATGGGGGCGTACAATGAGCAGTTCTTC.

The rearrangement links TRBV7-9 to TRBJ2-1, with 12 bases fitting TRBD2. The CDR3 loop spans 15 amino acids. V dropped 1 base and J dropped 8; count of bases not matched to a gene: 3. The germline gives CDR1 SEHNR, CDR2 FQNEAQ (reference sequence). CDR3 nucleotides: TGTGCCAGCAGCTTAGGACTAGCGGGAGTGGATGAGCAGTTCTTC. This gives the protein CASSLGLAGVDEQFF. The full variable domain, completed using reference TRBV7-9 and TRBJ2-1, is DTGVSQNPRHKITKRGQNVTFRCDPISEHNRLYWYRQTLGQGPEFLTYFQNEAQLEKSRLLSDRFSAERPKGSFSTLEIQRTEQGDSAMYLCASSLGLAGVDEQFFGPGTRLTVL.

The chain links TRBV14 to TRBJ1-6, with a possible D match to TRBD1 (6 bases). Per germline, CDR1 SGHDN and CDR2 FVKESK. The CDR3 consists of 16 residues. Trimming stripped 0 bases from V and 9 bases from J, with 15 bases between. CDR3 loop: CASSQETGARGSPLHF. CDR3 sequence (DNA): TGTGCCAGCAGCCAAGAAACGGGGGCGAGGGGTTCACCCCTCCACTTT.

The CDR3 bases are TGCAGCGTTGAAGCGGCAGGGCTTTTGAACACTGAAGCTTTCTTT. Amino acids: CSVEAAGLLNTEAFF. This chain connects TRBV29-1 to TRBJ1-1, with D possibly being TRBD1 (5 bases). The CDR3 length is 15 residues. Germline assignment: CDR1 SQVTM and CDR2 ANQGSEA. The V end lost 1 base, the J end lost 0 bases, and 12 bases lay between the germline ends.

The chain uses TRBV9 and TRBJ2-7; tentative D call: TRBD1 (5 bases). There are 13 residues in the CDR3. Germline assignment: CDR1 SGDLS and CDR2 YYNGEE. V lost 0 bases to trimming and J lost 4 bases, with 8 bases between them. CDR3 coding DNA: TGTGCCAGCAGCGTAGAGGGGATTTACGAGCAGTACTTC. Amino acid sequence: CASSVEGIYEQYF.

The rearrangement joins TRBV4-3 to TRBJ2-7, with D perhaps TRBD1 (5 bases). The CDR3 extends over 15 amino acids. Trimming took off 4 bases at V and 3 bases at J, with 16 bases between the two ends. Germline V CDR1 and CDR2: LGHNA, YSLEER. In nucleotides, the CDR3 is TGCGCCAGCAGCCCCGAAGGGCGGCAGGGCTACGAGCAGTACTTC. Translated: CASSPEGRQGYEQYF.

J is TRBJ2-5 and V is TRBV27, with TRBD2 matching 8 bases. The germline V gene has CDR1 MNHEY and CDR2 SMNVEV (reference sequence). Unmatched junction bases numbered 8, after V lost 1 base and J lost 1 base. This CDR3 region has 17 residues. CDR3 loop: CASSLWGSSGTQETQYF. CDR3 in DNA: TGTGCCAGCAGTTTATGGGGAAGTAGCGGGACCCAAGAGACCCAGTACTTC.

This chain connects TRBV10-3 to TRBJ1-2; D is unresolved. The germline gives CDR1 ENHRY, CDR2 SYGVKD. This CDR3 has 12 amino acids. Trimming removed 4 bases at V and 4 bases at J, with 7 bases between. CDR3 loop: CAISGLGYGYTF. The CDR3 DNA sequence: TGTGCCATCAGTGGGTTGGGCTATGGCTACACCTTC.

This chain's CDR3 is CASSPGQLYEQYF. The CDR3 bases are TGTGCCAGCAGCCCGGGACAGCTCTACGAGCAGTACTTC. V usage is TRBV2 and J usage is TRBJ2-7; 7 bases are shared with TRBD1. The V gene's germline CDR1 is SNHLY and CDR2 FYNNEI. The CDR3 totals 13 residues. Unmatched junction bases numbered 5, after V lost 6 bases and J lost 3 bases.

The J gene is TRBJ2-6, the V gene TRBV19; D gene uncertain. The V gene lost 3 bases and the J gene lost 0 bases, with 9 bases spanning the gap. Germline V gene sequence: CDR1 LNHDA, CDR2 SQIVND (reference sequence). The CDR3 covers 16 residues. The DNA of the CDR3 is TGTGCCAGTAGTATCGGCCAGCGCTCTGGGGCCAACGTCCTGACTTTC. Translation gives CASSIGQRSGANVLTF.

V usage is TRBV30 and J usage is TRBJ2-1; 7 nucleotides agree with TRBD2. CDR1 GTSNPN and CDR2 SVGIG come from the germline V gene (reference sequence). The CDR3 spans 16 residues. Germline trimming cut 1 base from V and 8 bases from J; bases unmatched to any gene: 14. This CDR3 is CAWSEVAGRGRDEQFF. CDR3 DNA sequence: TGTGCCTGGAGTGAGGTAGCGGGTAGAGGTCGGGATGAGCAGTTCTTC. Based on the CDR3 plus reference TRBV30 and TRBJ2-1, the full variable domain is SQTIHQWPATLVQPVGSPLSLECTVEGTSNPNLYWYRQAAGRGLQLLFYSVGIGQISSEVPQNLSASRPQDRQFILSSKKLLLSDSGFYLCAWSEVAGRGRDEQFFGPGTRLTVL.

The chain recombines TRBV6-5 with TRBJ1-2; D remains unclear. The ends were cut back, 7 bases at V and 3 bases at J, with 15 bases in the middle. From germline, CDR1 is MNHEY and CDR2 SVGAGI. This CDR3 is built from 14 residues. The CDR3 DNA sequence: TGTGCCAGCACCCAGACGGGTGGGGACTATGGCTACACCTTC. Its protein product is CASTQTGGDYGYTF.

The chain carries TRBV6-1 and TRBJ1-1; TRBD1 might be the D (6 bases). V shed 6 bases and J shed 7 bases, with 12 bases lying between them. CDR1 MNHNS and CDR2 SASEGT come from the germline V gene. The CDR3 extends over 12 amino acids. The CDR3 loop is CASSGQPLEAFF. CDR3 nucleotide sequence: TGTGCCAGCAGCGGACAGCCGCTTGAAGCTTTCTTT.

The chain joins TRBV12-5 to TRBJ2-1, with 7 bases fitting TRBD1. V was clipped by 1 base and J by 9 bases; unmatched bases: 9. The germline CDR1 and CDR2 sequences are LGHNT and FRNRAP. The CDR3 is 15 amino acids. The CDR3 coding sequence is TGTGCTAGTGGTTTGGGGGACAGTCCTTATAGTGAGCAGTTCTTC. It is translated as CASGLGDSPYSEQFF.

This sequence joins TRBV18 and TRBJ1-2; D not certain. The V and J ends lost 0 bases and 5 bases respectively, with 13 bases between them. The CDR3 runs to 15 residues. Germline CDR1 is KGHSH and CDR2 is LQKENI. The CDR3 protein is CASSPPHGQNYGYTF. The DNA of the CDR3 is TGTGCCAGCTCACCACCGCACGGGCAGAATTATGGCTACACCTTC.

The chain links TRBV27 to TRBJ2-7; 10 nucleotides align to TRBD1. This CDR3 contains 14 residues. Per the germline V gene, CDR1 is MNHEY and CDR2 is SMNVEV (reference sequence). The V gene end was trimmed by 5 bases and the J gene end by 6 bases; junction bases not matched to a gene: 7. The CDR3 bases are TGTGCCAGCAGTCCATACGGGACAGGGGTCGAGCAGTACTTC. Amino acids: CASSPYGTGVEQYF.

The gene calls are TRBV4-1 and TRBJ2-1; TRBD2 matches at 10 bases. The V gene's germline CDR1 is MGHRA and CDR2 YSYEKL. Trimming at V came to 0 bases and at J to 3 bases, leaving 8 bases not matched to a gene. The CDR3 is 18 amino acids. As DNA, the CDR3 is TGCGCCAGCAGCCAAGATCCCCCGGGACTAGCGATCTACAATGAGCAGTTCTTC. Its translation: CASSQDPPGLAIYNEQFF.

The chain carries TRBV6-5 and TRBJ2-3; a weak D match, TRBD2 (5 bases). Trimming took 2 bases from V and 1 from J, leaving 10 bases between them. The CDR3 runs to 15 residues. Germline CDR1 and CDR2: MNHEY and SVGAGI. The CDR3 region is CASSYTGSGTDTQYF. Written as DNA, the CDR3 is TGTGCCAGCAGTTACACGGGGTCCGGCACAGATACGCAGTATTTT.

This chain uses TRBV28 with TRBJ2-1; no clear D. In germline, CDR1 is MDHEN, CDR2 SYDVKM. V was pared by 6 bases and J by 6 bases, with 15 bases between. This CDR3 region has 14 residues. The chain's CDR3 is CASRDLLGPNEQFF. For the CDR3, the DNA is TGTGCCAGCAGGGACCTTCTGGGCCCCAATGAGCAGTTCTTC.

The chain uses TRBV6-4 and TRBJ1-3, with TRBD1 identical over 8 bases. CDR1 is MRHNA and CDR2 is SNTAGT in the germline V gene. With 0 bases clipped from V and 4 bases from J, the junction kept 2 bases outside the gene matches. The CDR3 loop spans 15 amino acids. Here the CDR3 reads CASSDSGDRGNTIYF. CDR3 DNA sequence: TGTGCCAGCAGTGACTCAGGGGACAGGGGAAACACCATATATTTT.

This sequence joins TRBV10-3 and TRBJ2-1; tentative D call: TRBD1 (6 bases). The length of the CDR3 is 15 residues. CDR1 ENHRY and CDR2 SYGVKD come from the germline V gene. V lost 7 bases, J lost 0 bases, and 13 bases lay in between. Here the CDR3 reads CAIKKGESSYNEQFF. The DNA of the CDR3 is TGTGCCATCAAAAAGGGGGAAAGCTCCTACAATGAGCAGTTCTTC.

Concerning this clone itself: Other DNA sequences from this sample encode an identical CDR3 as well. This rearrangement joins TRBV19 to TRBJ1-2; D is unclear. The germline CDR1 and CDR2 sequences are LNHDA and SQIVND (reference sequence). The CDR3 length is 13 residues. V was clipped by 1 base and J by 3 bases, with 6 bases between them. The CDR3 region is CASSIARDYGYTF. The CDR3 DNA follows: TGTGCCAGTAGTATAGCCCGGGACTATGGCTACACCTTC.

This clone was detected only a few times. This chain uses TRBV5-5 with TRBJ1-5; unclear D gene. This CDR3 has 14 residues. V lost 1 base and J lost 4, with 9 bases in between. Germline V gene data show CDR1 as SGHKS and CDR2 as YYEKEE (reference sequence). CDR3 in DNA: TGTGCCAGCAGCTTGAGTCAGTTAAATCAGCCCCAGCATTTT. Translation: CASSLSQLNQPQHF.

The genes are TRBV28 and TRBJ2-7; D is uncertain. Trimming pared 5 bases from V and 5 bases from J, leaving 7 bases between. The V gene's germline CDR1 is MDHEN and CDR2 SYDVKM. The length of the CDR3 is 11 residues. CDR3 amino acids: CASSDLNEQYF. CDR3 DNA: TGTGCCAGCAGTGATTTGAACGAGCAGTACTTC.